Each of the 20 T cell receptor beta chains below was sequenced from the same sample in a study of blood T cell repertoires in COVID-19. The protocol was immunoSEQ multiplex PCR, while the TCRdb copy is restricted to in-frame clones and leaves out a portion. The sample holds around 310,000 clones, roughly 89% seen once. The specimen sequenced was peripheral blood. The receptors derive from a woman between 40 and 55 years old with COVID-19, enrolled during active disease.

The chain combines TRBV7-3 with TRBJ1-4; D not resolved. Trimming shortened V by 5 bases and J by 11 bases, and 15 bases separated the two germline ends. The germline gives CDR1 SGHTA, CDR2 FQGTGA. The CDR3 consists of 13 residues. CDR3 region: CASSRGEGEKLFF. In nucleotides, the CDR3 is TGTGCCAGCAGCCGCGGGGAGGGTGAGAAACTGTTTTTT.

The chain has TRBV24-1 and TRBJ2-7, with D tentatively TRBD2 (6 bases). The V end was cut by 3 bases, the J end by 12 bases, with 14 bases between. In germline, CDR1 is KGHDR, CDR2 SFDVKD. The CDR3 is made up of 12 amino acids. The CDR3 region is CATSDEGLARYF. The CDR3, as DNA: TGTGCCACCAGTGATGAGGGACTCGCGAGGTACTTC.

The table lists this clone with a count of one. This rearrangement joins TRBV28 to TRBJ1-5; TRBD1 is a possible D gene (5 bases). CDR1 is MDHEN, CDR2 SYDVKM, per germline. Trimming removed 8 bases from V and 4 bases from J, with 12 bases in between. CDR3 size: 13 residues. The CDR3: CASGGAQNQPQHF. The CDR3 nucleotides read TGTGCCAGCGGAGGGGCTCAGAATCAGCCCCAGCATTTT.

The CDR3 nucleotides read TGTGCCAGCGTAAGGGACGGACTAGTCGGAGAGACCCAGTACTTC. This sequence encodes CASVRDGLVGETQYF. The V gene is TRBV2, the J gene TRBJ2-5; 7 bases map to TRBD2. Germline CDR1 and CDR2: SNHLY and FYNNEI. There are 15 residues in the CDR3. Trimming removed 8 bases from V and 4 bases from J; junction bases left unmatched: 13. The full variable domain, rest sourced from reference TRBV2 and TRBJ2-5, is EPEVTQTPSHQVTQMGQEVILRCVPISNHLYFYWYRQILGQKVEFLVSFYNNEISEKSEIFDDQFSVERPDGSNFTLKIRSTKLEDSAMYFCASVRDGLVGETQYFGPGTRLLVL.

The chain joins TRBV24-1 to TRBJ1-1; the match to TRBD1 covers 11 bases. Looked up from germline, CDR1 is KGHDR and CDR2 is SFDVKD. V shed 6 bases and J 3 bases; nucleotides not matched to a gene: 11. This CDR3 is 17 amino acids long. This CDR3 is CATSPDRGHRWDTEAFF. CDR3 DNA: TGTGCCACCAGTCCGGACAGGGGGCATCGTTGGGACACTGAAGCTTTCTTT.

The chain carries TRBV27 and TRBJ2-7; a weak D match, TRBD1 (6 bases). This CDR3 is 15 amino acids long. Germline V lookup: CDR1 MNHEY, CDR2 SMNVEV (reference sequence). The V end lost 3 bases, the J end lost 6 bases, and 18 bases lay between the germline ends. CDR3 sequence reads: CASSLGTTGSGEQYF. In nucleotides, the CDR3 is TGTGCCAGCAGTTTGGGAACAACAGGGAGTGGCGAGCAGTACTTC.

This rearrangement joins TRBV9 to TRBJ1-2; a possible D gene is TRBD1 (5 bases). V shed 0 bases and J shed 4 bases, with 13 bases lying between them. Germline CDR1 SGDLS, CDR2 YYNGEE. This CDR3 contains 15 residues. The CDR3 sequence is CASSVGSGKPYGYTF. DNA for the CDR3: TGTGCCAGCAGCGTAGGGTCAGGGAAACCCTATGGCTACACCTTC.

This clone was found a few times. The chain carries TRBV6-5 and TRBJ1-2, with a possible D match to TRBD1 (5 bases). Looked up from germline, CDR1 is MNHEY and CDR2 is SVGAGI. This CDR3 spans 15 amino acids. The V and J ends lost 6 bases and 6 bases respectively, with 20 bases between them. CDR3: CASRPDRFVVNGYTF. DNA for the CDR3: TGTGCCAGCAGGCCCGACAGATTCGTCGTAAATGGCTACACCTTC.

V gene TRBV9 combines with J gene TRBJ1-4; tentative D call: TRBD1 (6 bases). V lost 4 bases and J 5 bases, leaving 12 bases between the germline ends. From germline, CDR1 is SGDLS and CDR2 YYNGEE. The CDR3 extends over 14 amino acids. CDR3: CASSRAGANEKLFF. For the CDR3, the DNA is TGTGCCAGCAGCCGCGCGGGGGCAAATGAAAAACTGTTTTTT.

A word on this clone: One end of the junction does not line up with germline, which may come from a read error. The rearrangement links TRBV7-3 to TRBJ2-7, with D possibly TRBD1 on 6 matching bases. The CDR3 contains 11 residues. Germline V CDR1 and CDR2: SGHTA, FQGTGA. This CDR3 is CASSPRTDPDF. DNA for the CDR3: TGTGCCAGCAGCCCGCGGACAGATCCGGACTTC.

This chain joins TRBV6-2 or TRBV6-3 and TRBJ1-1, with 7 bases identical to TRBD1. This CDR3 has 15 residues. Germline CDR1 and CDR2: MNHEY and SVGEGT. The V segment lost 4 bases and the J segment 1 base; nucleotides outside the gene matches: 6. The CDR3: CASSFQGVGNTEAFF. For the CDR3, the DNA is TGTGCCAGCAGTTTCCAGGGGGTCGGGAACACTGAAGCTTTCTTT.

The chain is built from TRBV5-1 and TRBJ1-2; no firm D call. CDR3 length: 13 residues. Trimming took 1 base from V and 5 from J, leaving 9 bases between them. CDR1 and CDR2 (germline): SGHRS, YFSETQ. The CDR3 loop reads CASSLPELYGYTF. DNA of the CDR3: TGCGCCAGCAGCTTGCCAGAATTATATGGCTACACCTTC.

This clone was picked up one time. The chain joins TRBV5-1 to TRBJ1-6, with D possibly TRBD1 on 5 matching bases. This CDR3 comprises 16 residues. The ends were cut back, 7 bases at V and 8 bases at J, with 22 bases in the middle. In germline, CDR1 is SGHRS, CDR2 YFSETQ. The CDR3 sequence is CASRSPGMGRDSPLHF. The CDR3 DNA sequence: TGCGCCAGCCGGAGCCCAGGGATGGGCAGGGATTCACCCCTCCACTTT.

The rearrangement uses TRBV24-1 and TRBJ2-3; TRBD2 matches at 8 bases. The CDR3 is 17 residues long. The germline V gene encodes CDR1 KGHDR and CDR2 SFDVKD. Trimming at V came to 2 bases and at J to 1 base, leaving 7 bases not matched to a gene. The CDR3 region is CATSDYGAGRGTDTQYF. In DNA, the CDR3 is TGTGCCACCAGTGATTACGGAGCCGGGAGGGGCACAGATACGCAGTATTTT.

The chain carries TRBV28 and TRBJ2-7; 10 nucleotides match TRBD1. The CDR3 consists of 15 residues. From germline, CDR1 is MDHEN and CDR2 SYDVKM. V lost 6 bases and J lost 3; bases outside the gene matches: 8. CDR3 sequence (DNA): TGTGCCAGCAGATCAAAGACAGGGGGCTTCTACGAGCAGTACTTC. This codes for CASRSKTGGFYEQYF.

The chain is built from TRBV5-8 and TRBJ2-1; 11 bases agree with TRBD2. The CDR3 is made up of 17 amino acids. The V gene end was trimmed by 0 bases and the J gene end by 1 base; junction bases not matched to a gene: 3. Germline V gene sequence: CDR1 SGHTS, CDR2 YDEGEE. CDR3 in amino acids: CASSLALAGGSYNEQFF. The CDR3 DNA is TGTGCCAGCAGCTTGGCCCTAGCGGGGGGATCCTACAATGAGCAGTTCTTC.

In DNA, the CDR3 is TGTGCCATCAGTGAGAATCGGGAAAGCTCCTACGAGCAGTACTTC. This gives the protein CAISENRESSYEQYF. V and J are TRBV10-3 and TRBJ2-7, with D perhaps TRBD2 (5 bases). CDR1 is ENHRY, CDR2 SYGVKD, per germline. The CDR3 runs 15 residues. Between the trimmed V and J ends, which lost 2 bases and 0 bases, there was a span of 11 bases.

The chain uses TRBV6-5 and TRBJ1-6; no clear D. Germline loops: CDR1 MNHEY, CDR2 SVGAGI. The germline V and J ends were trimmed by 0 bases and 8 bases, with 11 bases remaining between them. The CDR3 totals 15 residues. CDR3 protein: CASSYSFRKDSPLHF. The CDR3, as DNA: TGTGCCAGCAGTTACTCTTTCAGGAAAGATTCACCCCTCCACTTT.

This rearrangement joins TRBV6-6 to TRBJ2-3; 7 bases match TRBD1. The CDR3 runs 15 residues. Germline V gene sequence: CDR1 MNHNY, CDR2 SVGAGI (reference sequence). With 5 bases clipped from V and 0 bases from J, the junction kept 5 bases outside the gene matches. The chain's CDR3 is CASSDREVSTDTQYF. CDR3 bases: TGTGCCAGCAGTGACAGGGAAGTCAGCACAGATACGCAGTATTTT.

The CDR3 DNA is TGTGCCAGCAGCCAGGGGACTAGCGCCGAGCAGTTCTTC. As protein: CASSQGTSAEQFF. V gene TRBV6-5 combines with J gene TRBJ2-1, with TRBD2 matching over 10 bases. The CDR3 is made up of 13 amino acids. Trimming cost V 6 bases and J 10 bases; bases outside gene matches: 6. Looked up from germline, CDR1 is MNHEY and CDR2 is SVGAGI.